The 3 T cell receptor beta chains given below trace back to one sample, sequenced in a study of neoadjuvant nivolumab and ipilimumab in lung cancer. The method was immunoSEQ multiplex PCR; TCRdb's version includes in-frame clones alone and lacks a portion of them. The sample records approximately 29,000 clones, roughly nine tenths being singletons. The sequences come from peripheral blood, collected after neoadjuvant nivolumab, alone or with ipilimumab, at or shortly before surgery. The source is an adult with non-small cell lung cancer.

The V call is TRBV6-5, the J call TRBJ1-4; D call uncertain. Trimming stripped 2 bases from V and 2 bases from J, with 9 bases between. The germline V gene has CDR1 MNHEY and CDR2 SVGAGI. The CDR3 spans 15 residues. The CDR3 here is CASSYVAGTNEKLFF. In nucleotides, the CDR3 is TGTGCCAGCAGTTACGTAGCGGGGACTAATGAAAAACTGTTTTTT.

This sequence joins TRBV6-5 and TRBJ2-7; D is undetermined. The CDR3 is made up of 11 amino acids. Germline-derived CDR1 and CDR2 are MNHEY and SVGAGI. Trimming stripped 7 bases from V and 9 bases from J, with 13 bases between. CDR3 coding DNA: TGTGCCAGCACGTTCATGAGTGTGCAGTACTTC. Its protein is CASTFMSVQYF.

This chain uses TRBV2 with TRBJ1-6; 8 nucleotides agree with TRBD1. Germline CDR1 reads SNHLY; CDR2 reads FYNNEI. This CDR3 is built from 15 residues. J gave up 8 bases and V 2 bases, and 5 bases lay outside the gene matches. CDR3 coding DNA: TGTGCCAGCAGTGAAAGACAGGGGTTTTATTCACCCCTCCACTTT. It specifies CASSERQGFYSPLHF. Full variable domain (missing parts from reference TRBV2 and TRBJ1-6): EPEVTQTPSHQVTQMGQEVILRCVPISNHLYFYWYRQILGQKVEFLVSFYNNEISEKSEIFDDQFSVERPDGSNFTLKIRSTKLEDSAMYFCASSERQGFYSPLHFGNGTRLTVT.